Sequencing of this T cell receptor (beta chain) was carried out in a study of T-cell reconstitution after alpha-beta-depleted transplantation in children. Unique molecular identifiers were used in preparing the TCRbeta library. A single record per CDR3 protein comes from TCRdb applying MiXCR to the PCR reads. The sample lists 500,000 to 600,000 distinct CDR3 sequences; approximately 20% were seen once. V lost 7 bases to trimming and J lost 3 bases, with 23 bases between them. This CDR3 has 16 amino acids. Germline assignment: CDR1 SGHRS and CDR2 YFSETQ. The sample holds a few counts of this clonotype.

The sample in question was PBMCs from the stem cell graft donor, obtained from the stem cell graft. This chain joins TRBV5-1 and TRBJ2-7; TRBD2 might be the D (6 bases). This TCR came from a human donor who donated a stem cell graft to a child with acute lymphoblastic leukemia. CDR3 sequence (DNA): TGCGCCAGCCAGCCAGCGTCTAGCGACTATTACTACGAGCAGTACTTC. This encodes CASQPASSDYYYEQYF.